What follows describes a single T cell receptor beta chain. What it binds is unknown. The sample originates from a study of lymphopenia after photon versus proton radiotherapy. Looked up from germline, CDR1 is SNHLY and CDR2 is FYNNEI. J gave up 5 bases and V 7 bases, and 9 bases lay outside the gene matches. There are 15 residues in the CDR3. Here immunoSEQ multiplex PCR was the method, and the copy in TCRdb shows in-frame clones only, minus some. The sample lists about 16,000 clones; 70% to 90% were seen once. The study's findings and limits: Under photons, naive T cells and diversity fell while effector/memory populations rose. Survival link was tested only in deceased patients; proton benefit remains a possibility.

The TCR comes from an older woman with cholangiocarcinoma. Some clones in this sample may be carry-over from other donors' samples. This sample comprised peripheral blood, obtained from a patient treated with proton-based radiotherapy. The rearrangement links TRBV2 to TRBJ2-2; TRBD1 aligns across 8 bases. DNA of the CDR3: TGTGCCAGCACCCAGGACAGGGTACCTACCGGGGAGCTGTTTTTT. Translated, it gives CASTQDRVPTGELFF.